These 3 T cell receptor beta chains originate from one sample sequenced in a study of metastatic and nonmetastatic thyroid tumors. Every patient underwent thyroid surgery untreated. Via MiXCR, TCRdb re-called the PCR reads. This sample has some 35,000 clones; about 26% occur once, and the top ten carry roughly a tenth. Source material: blood. These receptor sequences come from a male donor with papillary thyroid cancer or a benign thyroid nodule (not recorded which). Some clones in this sample may be carry-over from other donors' samples.

The V gene is TRBV18, the J gene TRBJ1-2; D might be TRBD1 (6 bases). Per the germline V gene, CDR1 is KGHSH and CDR2 is LQKENI. The CDR3 length is 15 residues. Trimming left V 2 bases short and J 4 bases short, with 14 bases between. The CDR3 DNA sequence: TGTGCCAGCTCACCATCGTGGGGGGCAGCCTATGGCTACACCTTC. It translates to CASSPSWGAAYGYTF.

This clone showed up just a few times. Distinct nucleotide sequences in the sample also encode this CDR3. J is TRBJ2-7 and V is TRBV24-1; the D gene is possibly TRBD2 (5 bases). Between the trimmed V and J ends, which lost 5 bases and 1 base, there was a span of 5 bases. The CDR3 totals 12 residues. Germline loops: CDR1 KGHDR, CDR2 SFDVKD. The CDR3 loop is CATSAGSYEQYF. CDR3 DNA: TGTGCCACCAGTGCGGGATCCTACGAGCAGTACTTC.

This clone was recorded a few times. The chain is built from TRBV6-1 and TRBJ1-1, with 7 bases identical to TRBD1. J lost 10 bases, V lost 7 bases, and 21 bases had no gene match. Germline CDR1 MNHNS, CDR2 SASEGT. The CDR3 is made up of 16 amino acids. This chain's CDR3 is CASKPSVGQPMGGAFF. The CDR3 nucleotides are TGTGCCAGCAAGCCCTCCGTGGGACAGCCCATGGGGGGAGCTTTCTTT.